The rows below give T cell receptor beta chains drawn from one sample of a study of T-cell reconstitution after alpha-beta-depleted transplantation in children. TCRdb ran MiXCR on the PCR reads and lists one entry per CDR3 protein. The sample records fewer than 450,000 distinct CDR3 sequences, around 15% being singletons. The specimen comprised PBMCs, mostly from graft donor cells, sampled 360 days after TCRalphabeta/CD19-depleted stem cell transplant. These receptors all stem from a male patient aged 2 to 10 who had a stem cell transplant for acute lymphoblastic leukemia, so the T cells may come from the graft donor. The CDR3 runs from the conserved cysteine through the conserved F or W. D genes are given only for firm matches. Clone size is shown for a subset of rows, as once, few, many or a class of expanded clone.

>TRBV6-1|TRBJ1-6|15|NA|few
TGTGCCAGCACCGAAGGAGTCCGCCTAGGTTCACCCCTCCACTTT
CASTEGVRLGSPLHF
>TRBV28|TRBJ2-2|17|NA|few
TGTGCCAGCAGTTCGTTGGACGTCCCGGGAGCCGGCGGGGAGCTGTTTTTT
CASSSLDVPGAGGELFF
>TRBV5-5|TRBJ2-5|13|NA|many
TGTGCCAGCAGCTTTCAGGGGGGAGAGACCCAGTACTTC
CASSFQGGETQYF
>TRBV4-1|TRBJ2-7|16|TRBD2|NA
TGCGCCAGCAGCCAAGAATTACCGGGACTAGGATACGAGCAGTACTTC
CASSQELPGLGYEQYF
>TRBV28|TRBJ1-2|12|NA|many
TGTGCCAGCAGTGCCGGAGTCTATGGCTACACCTTC
CASSAGVYGYTF
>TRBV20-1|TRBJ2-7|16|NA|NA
TGCAGTGCTAGAGGGGTGGAGCGGGCCACCCCCTACGAGCAGTACTTC
CSARGVERATPYEQYF
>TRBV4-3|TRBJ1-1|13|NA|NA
TGCGCCAGCAGCCTCTACATAAGGACTGAAGCTTTCTTT
CASSLYIRTEAFF
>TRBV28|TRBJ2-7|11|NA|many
TGTGCCAGCAGTTCCGTCTACGAGCAGTACTTC
CASSSVYEQYF
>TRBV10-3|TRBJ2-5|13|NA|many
TGTGCCATCTCTTCGGGGTCCCAAGAGACCCAGTACTTC
CAISSGSQETQYF
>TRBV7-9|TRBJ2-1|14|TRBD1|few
TGTGCCAGCAGACCTCCGGACAGGGGATGGGGGCAGTTCTTC
CASRPPDRGWGQFF
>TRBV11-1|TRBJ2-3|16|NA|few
TGTGCCAGCAGCTTAGAGCTAGGCTTCGGCACAGATACGCAGTATTTT
CASSLELGFGTDTQYF
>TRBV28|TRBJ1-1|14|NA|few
TGTGCCAGCACCAGGGGCCACATGAACACTGAAGCTTTCTTT
CASTRGHMNTEAFF
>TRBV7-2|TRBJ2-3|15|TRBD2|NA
TGTGCCAGCAGTTCCTTCGGGAGGGCCGGGGATACGCAGTATTTT
CASSSFGRAGDTQYF
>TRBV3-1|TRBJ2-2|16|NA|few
TGTGCCAGCAGCCAAGAATTTCCCCAGACGGCCGGGGAGCTGTTTTTT
CASSQEFPQTAGELFF
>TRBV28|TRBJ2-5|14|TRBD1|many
TGTGCCAGCAGTCCGACAGGGAGCTTAGAGACCCAGTACTTC
CASSPTGSLETQYF
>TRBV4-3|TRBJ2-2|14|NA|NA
TGCGCCAGCAGCCAAGAAGTCGCCGGGGGGGAGCTGTTTTTT
CASSQEVAGGELFF
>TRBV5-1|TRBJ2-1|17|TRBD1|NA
TGCGCCAGCAGCTTGACCATCCAGGGGGCGTCGGACAATGAGCAGTTCTTC
CASSLTIQGASDNEQFF
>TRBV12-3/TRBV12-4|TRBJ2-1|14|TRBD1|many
TGTGCCAGCACCCTTCAACAGGGGGCTGGTGAGCAGTTCTTC
CASTLQQGAGEQFF
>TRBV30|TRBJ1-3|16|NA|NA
TGTGCCTGGAGTGGGGCCCCCGGGAACCCTGGAAACACCATATATTTT
CAWSGAPGNPGNTIYF
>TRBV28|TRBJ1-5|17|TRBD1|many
TGTGCCAGCCGGGACAGGGGCGGTATAAGGAGCAATCAGCCCCAGCATTTT
CASRDRGGIRSNQPQHF
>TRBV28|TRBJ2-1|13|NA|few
TGTGCCAGCTCCCTACCTAGCGTCGGTGAGCAGTTCTTC
CASSLPSVGEQFF
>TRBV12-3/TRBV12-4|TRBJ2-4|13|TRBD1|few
TGTGCCAGCAGGTACGGACAGGGGACCGTTCAGTACTTC
CASRYGQGTVQYF
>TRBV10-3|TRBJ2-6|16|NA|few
TGTGCCATCAGTGAGAGAAGGACCTCTGGGGCCAACGTCCTGACTTTC
CAISERRTSGANVLTF
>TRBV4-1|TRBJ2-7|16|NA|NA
TGCGCCAGCAGCCAGACAAGGGTCAGAGGGAGCTACGAGCAGTACTTC
CASSQTRVRGSYEQYF
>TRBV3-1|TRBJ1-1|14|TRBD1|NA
TGTGCCAGCAGACACGGACAGGGGAGCACTGAAGCTTTCTTT
CASRHGQGSTEAFF
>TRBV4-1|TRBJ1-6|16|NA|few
TGCGCCAGCAGCCACCCCTGGGAAGAACCCTATTCACCCCTCCACTTT
CASSHPWEEPYSPLHF
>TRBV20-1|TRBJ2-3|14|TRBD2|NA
TGCAGTGCCCAACTAGCGGGAGGTCCAGATACGCAGTATTTT
CSAQLAGGPDTQYF